These T cell receptor beta chains were read from a single sample in a study of T cells in localized non-small cell lung cancer. TCRdb's copy holds only in-frame clones and misses some; the assay was immunoSEQ multiplex PCR. The sample records 64,000 or so clones, 75% to 90% being singletons. The specimen was peripheral blood, collected before any cancer treatment. The receptor set was obtained from a woman aged 40-75 years with stage I lung adenocarcinoma. Both conserved end residues are part of each CDR3. D genes are given only for firm matches. Not all rows give a size; the values are once, few, many and, for expanded clones, a class.

d_gene	v_gene	j_gene	abundance	CDR3nt	CDR3aa
.	TRBV6-5	TRBJ2-5	.	TGTGCCAGCAGTTTTATAGGGACCCGAGGCCAAGAGACCCAGTACTTC	CASSFIGTRGQETQYF
.	TRBV5-1	TRBJ2-7	once	TGCGCCAGCAGCTTGGTGCTAGCGAGGGGGGAGCAGTACTTC	CASSLVLARGEQYF
TRBD1	TRBV28	TRBJ1-5	.	TGTGCCAGCAGTCTCCAGGGGGCGGGAGGATCCAATCAGCCCCAGCATTTT	CASSLQGAGGSNQPQHF
.	TRBV5-8	TRBJ2-7	.	TGTGCCAGCAGCTCAGGCGACACCTCCTACGAGCAGTACTTC	CASSSGDTSYEQYF
TRBD1	TRBV27	TRBJ1-2	.	TGTGCCAGCAGTTCGACAGGGGGCAATGGCTACACCTTC	CASSSTGGNGYTF
.	TRBV19	TRBJ2-1	.	TGTGCCAGGGGGAGCGGGGAGCAGTTCTTC	CARGSGEQFF
.	TRBV19	TRBJ2-5	.	TGTGCCAGTAGTATAGTTGCAGGGGAGACCCAGTACTTC	CASSIVAGETQYF
.	TRBV7-2	TRBJ1-6	.	TGTGCCAGCAGCGGACAGTTACAGCTTAATTCACCCCTCCACTTT	CASSGQLQLNSPLHF
.	TRBV6-1	TRBJ2-7	.	TGTGCCAGCAGTGGGCGGACTCTCTCCTACGAGCAGTACTTC	CASSGRTLSYEQYF
TRBD1	TRBV11-3	TRBJ1-1	.	TGTGCCAGCAGCTCACATGACAGGGGGCTGACTGAAGCTTTCTTT	CASSSHDRGLTEAFF
.	TRBV5-8	TRBJ2-1	.	TGTGCCAGCAGCTTTAACAGGAGGGCTCGGACCAATGAGCAGTTCTTC	CASSFNRRARTNEQFF
.	TRBV9	TRBJ2-3	.	TGTGCCAGCAGCGTAGTTCCCGGGAGTGATACGCAGTATTTT	CASSVVPGSDTQYF
.	TRBV19	TRBJ1-2	once	TGTGCCAGTAGTCCCCTTCTAGGGACGGCGAAGGAAAGAAACTATGGCTACACCTTC	CASSPLLGTAKERNYGYTF
.	TRBV10-3	TRBJ2-2	.	TGTGCCATCAGTGAGTTAGATTTCCCACCCGGGGAGCTGTTTTTT	CAISELDFPPGELFF
TRBD1	TRBV30	TRBJ2-1	.	TGTGCCTGGAGTGTCGTGGACAGGTACAATGAGCAGTTCTTC	CAWSVVDRYNEQFF
.	TRBV19	TRBJ1-5	.	TGTGCCAGTAGTATAGATCGCCAGCAGCCCCAGCATTTT	CASSIDRQQPQHF
.	TRBV20-1	TRBJ1-2	.	TGCAGTGCATTAGTTATCTATGGCTACACCTTC	CSALVIYGYTF
.	TRBV28	TRBJ1-1	.	TGTGCCAGCAGTTTATGGGCAGGGACCACTGAAGCTTTCTTT	CASSLWAGTTEAFF
TRBD1	TRBV18	TRBJ2-7	.	TGTGCCAGCTCACCACCGGACAGGGCTAGCACCTACGAGCAGTACTTC	CASSPPDRASTYEQYF
.	TRBV6-6	TRBJ1-1	.	TGTGCCAGCAGTACCGTCACTGAAGCTTTCTTT	CASSTVTEAFF
TRBD1	TRBV7-3	TRBJ2-1	.	TGTGCCAGCAGCGTGGAAGGGACAGTAACTTACAATGAGCAGTTCTTC	CASSVEGTVTYNEQFF
TRBD1	TRBV19	TRBJ1-2	.	TGTGCCAGTGGGTATGGGACAGGTGGCTATGGCTACACCTTC	CASGYGTGGYGYTF
.	TRBV11-3	TRBJ2-7	.	TGTGCCAGCAGCTTGGGGGTGGGGTACGAGCAGTACTTC	CASSLGVGYEQYF
.	TRBV21-1	TRBJ1-4	.	TGTGCCAGCAGCACCCGGGGGACAGCAGCAACTAATGAAAAACTGTTTTTT	CASSTRGTAATNEKLFF
TRBD1	TRBV2	TRBJ1-5	.	TGTGCCAGCCGCCCCGTTCAGGGGGCGAGCAATCAGCCCCAGCATTTT	CASRPVQGASNQPQHF
TRBD1	TRBV5-4	TRBJ1-1	.	TGTGCCAGCAGCAAGGGACAGCCGCTGAACACTGAAGCTTTCTTT	CASSKGQPLNTEAFF
.	TRBV6-6	TRBJ1-6	.	TGTGCCAGCAGTCCCCGGACAGCTAATTCACCCCTCCACTTT	CASSPRTANSPLHF
.	TRBV18	TRBJ2-6	once	TGTGCCAGCTCACCGGGACAACCCTCTGGGGCCAACGTCCTGACTTTC	CASSPGQPSGANVLTF
.	TRBV5-1	TRBJ1-5	.	TGCGCCAGCAGCTTGGAGGGTAGCGATCAGCCCCAGCATTTT	CASSLEGSDQPQHF
.	TRBV6-6	TRBJ1-1	.	TGTGCCACCTACCGGGCGGAGTTACCCGTGAAAGCTTTCTTT	CATYRAELPVKAFF
.	TRBV7-2	TRBJ2-4	.	TGTGCCAGCAGCTTCAGGGATGGCAAAAACATTCAGTACTTC	CASSFRDGKNIQYF
.	TRBV30	TRBJ1-2	.	TGTGCCTGGAGTGTTCAGGGGAGCCATGGCTACACCTTC	CAWSVQGSHGYTF
.	TRBV9	TRBJ2-1	.	TGTGCCAGCAGCGTAGGGCAGGACAATGAGCAGTTCTTC	CASSVGQDNEQFF
.	TRBV21-1	TRBJ2-7	.	TGTGCCAGCTCTCCGAGGGGGGACGAGCAGTACTTC	CASSPRGDEQYF
.	TRBV29-1	TRBJ1-2	.	TGCAGCGTTGTTGGGGCTCTATCCTTGGATGGCTACACCTTC	CSVVGALSLDGYTF
.	TRBV5-4	TRBJ1-1	.	TGTGCCAGCAGCTTGGAACAGATGAACACTGAAGCTTTCTTT	CASSLEQMNTEAFF
.	TRBV28	TRBJ2-2	few	TGTGCCAGCCCCCGGATTGCCGGGGAGCTGTTTTTT	CASPRIAGELFF
.	TRBV18	TRBJ1-4	.	TGTGCCAGCTCACTCCAGGGATCAACTAATGAAAAACTGTTTTTT	CASSLQGSTNEKLFF
.	TRBV14	TRBJ1-2	.	TGTGCCAGCAGCCAATTGAGGGGATTCGAAGCTAACTATGGCTACACCTTC	CASSQLRGFEANYGYTF
.	TRBV11-2	TRBJ2-7	once	TGTGCCAGCAGCTTAAACTCAGGGGCCCACTACTTCTACGAGCAGTACTTC	CASSLNSGAHYFYEQYF
TRBD1	TRBV6-5	TRBJ1-2	.	TGTGCCAGCAGTAGCGAACAGGGGCGTAGGGATGGCTACACCTTC	CASSSEQGRRDGYTF
.	TRBV7-2	TRBJ2-5	.	TGTGCCAGCAGTTCACTCCTCCTTAGTAAGACCCAGTACTTC	CASSSLLLSKTQYF
TRBD2	TRBV6-5	TRBJ2-3	.	TGTGCCAGTACCAGGACTAGCGGGAGCCCAGATACGCAGTATTTT	CASTRTSGSPDTQYF
TRBD2	TRBV5-6	TRBJ2-7	.	TGTGCCAGCAGCTCCGGCGGGAGTCTCTACGAGCAGTACTTC	CASSSGGSLYEQYF
.	TRBV30	TRBJ1-5	.	TGTGCCTGGAGCCGGGAACCGCTCTTCCTACGAGACAATCAGCCCCAGCATTTT	CAWSREPLFLRDNQPQHF
TRBD1	TRBV6-6	TRBJ2-2	.	TGTGCCAGCAGCGTGACAGGGGGAGGGACGGTCGGGGAGCTGTTTTTT	CASSVTGGGTVGELFF
.	TRBV12-1	TRBJ2-7	.	TGTGCCACCGGGGGGAAATCCTACGAGCAGTACTTC	CATGGKSYEQYF
.	TRBV6-1	TRBJ2-3	.	TGTGCCAGCAGCCCTGGGGACTCTAGCACAGATACGCAGTATTTT	CASSPGDSSTDTQYF
.	TRBV27	TRBJ2-7	.	TGTGCCAGCAGTCAGGACAGACCCTACGAGCAGTACTTC	CASSQDRPYEQYF
.	TRBV7-6	TRBJ1-4	.	TGTGCCAGCAGCTTGGGCCAAGGAGGGACTAATGAAAAACTGTTTTTT	CASSLGQGGTNEKLFF
TRBD1	TRBV30	TRBJ1-5	few	TGTGCCTGGAGTCCTACCAGGGGGATTCTCAATCAGCCCCAGCATTTT	CAWSPTRGILNQPQHF
.	TRBV5-1	TRBJ1-1	.	TGCGCCAGCAGCTTGGGACGGGGGAACACTGAAGCTTTCTTT	CASSLGRGNTEAFF
.	TRBV2	TRBJ1-2	.	TGTGCCAGCAGTGAACTGGGTGTTAGCTATGGCTACACCTTC	CASSELGVSYGYTF
TRBD2	TRBV6-1	TRBJ2-2	.	TGTGCCAGCGGTGAGCGGGAGGGCCGGGGGACCGGGGAGCTGTTTTTT	CASGEREGRGTGELFF
TRBD2	TRBV6-5	TRBJ2-7	.	TGTGCCAGCAGTTTAGCGGGGCGATCCTACGAGCAGTACTTC	CASSLAGRSYEQYF
.	TRBV2	TRBJ2-5	.	TGTGCCAGCAGCCTCTCGGGTTTATTGGGGACCCAGTACTTC	CASSLSGLLGTQYF
.	TRBV30	TRBJ1-2	.	TGTGTCTGGAGTGCCGGGTATCTACGGGATGGCTACACCTTC	CVWSAGYLRDGYTF
.	TRBV4-1	TRBJ1-6	.	TGCGCCAGCAGCTTACAGGAGTATAATTCACCCCTCCACTTT	CASSLQEYNSPLHF